This T cell receptor (beta chain) was sequenced in a study of technical replicates of blood from a handful of donors. Produced via immunoSEQ multiplex PCR; TCRdb's table is partial and in-frame only. This sample yields around 100,000 clones, of which 96% are seen a single time; 0.2% to 0.25% belongs to the top ten. The CDR3 consists of 14 residues. Trimming cost V 8 bases and J 0 bases; bases outside gene matches: 2. Germline CDR1 ENHRY, CDR2 SYGVKD. The clonotype originates from a human donor in good health. J is TRBJ2-1 and V is TRBV10-3, with 9 bases identical to TRBD2. Specimen: T cells isolated from PBMCs. The CDR3 loop reads CAIYSGGSYNEQFF. CDR3 nucleotides: TGTGCCATCTATAGCGGGGGCTCCTACAATGAGCAGTTCTTC.